This paragraph reports one T cell receptor beta chain. Its matching antigen is unknown. The PCR employed 60 Vbeta primers together with 13 Jbeta primers. Sequenced by immunoSEQ multiplex PCR; TCRdb stores in-frame clones only, minus some. The top ten clones hold under 9% of a sample with some 110,000 clones, 50% to 75% of them seen once. CDR1 and CDR2 from the germline V gene are SGHDN and FVKESK. There are 14 residues in the CDR3. Deletions cut 4 bases from V and 2 bases from J, with 11 bases between. The data were taken from a study of cytomegalovirus exposure and HLA in healthy donors. Whole-study findings and limits: Relative to the roughly 640-donor mean, N-insertions were reportedly fewer in an Asian-associated ancestry cluster in a later analysis. The study carried out a later analysis of TCR beta sequences. It associated approximately 15,000 of them with specific HLA alleles at a false discovery rate of 0.05.

This clonotype was sampled from a woman between 40 and 50 years old in good health and CMV-seropositive. Input material: PBMCs. The chain carries TRBV14 and TRBJ1-2; D is perhaps TRBD1 (5 bases). CDR3 in amino acids: CASSPGLPNYGYTF. In DNA, the CDR3 is TGTGCCAGCAGCCCGGGACTGCCGAACTATGGCTACACCTTC.